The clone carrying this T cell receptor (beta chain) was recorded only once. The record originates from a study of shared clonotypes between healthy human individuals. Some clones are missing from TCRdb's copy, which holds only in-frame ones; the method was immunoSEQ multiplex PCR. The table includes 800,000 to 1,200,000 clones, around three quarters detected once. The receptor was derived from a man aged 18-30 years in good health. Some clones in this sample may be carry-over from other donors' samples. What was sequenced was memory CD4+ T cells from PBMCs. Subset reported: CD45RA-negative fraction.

This CDR3 reads CASSILGTSGRVEQYF. CDR3 sequence (DNA): TGTGCCAGTAGTATACTTGGGACTAGCGGGAGAGTCGAGCAGTACTTC. J is TRBJ2-7 and V is TRBV19; 14 positions agree with TRBD2. The CDR3 spans 16 residues. Germline V gene data show CDR1 as LNHDA and CDR2 as SQIVND (reference sequence). V shed 2 bases and J 6 bases; nucleotides not matched to a gene: 6. Drawing the rest from reference TRBV19 and TRBJ2-7, the complete variable domain is DGGITQSPKYLFRKEGQNVTLSCEQNLNHDAMYWYRQDPGQGLRLIYYSQIVNDFQKGDIAEGYSVSREKKESFPLTVTSAQKNPTAFYLCASSILGTSGRVEQYFGPGTRLTVT.